The rows below give T cell receptor beta chains drawn from one sample of a study of T-cell memory formation after mild COVID-19. MiXCR was run by TCRdb on the 5' RACE reads, yielding one entry per CDR3 protein. This table has around 420,000 distinct CDR3 sequences, 20% to 25% appearing once. The sample comprised PBMCs or a T cell subset sorted from them (not recorded which). The receptor source for this set is an adult woman who had mild COVID-19 (a few samples of this study predate the infection). Cell type and time point are not known. Each CDR3 is given with its conserved first and last residue. Clone size is shown for a subset of rows, as once, few, many or a class of expanded clone.

>-|TRBV11-2
CASSFDRGRNTEAFF
>few|TRBV20-1
CSARTGNEQYF
>few|TRBV7-9
CASSSSEDRYEQYF
>few|TRBV5-1
CASSPSVGGPYNEQFF
>-|TRBV6-2/TRBV6-3
CASTPARGLNTGELFF
>few|TRBV12-3/TRBV12-4
CASSKGQGASEQYF
>few|TRBV13
CASSTRQGALGNIQYF
>few|TRBV10-3
CAISGQGLQETQYF
>few|TRBV23-1
CASSPLRDEQFF
>-|TRBV7-3
CASSLGSTSGNTIYF